These 6 T cell receptor beta chains originate from one sample sequenced in a study of cytotoxic CD8 clonotypes in ibrutinib-treated CLL. Produced via immunoSEQ multiplex PCR; TCRdb's table is partial and in-frame only. The sample has 130,000 to 150,000 clones; about four fifths are singletons. Sequences were derived from PBMCs, sampled after 12 months of ibrutinib treatment. These receptors were taken from a human donor with chronic lymphocytic leukemia.

This chain joins TRBV7-9 and TRBJ1-2; unclear D gene. This CDR3 has 11 residues. Trimming left V 5 bases short and J 6 bases short, with 7 bases between. Germline V gives CDR1 SEHNR, CDR2 FQNEAQ (reference sequence). The CDR3: CASSLSDGYTF. The CDR3 region has the DNA TGTGCCAGCAGCCTCTCAGATGGCTACACCTTC.

The rearrangement links TRBV5-1 to TRBJ1-5, with TRBD1 identical over 8 bases. V shed 4 bases, J shed 3 bases, and the junction held 12 bases outside the gene matches. Germline V CDR1 and CDR2: SGHRS, YFSETQ. This CDR3 is 17 amino acids long. The CDR3 sequence: CASSPGQGIFDNQPQHF. The CDR3 DNA reads as TGCGCCAGCAGCCCCGGACAGGGAATTTTTGACAATCAGCCCCAGCATTTT.

The chain has TRBV7-9 and TRBJ2-1; D gene uncertain. Trimming took off 6 bases at V and 6 bases at J, with 6 bases between the two ends. The CDR3 has 11 residues. Germline values: CDR1 SEHNR, CDR2 FQNEAQ (reference sequence). This CDR3 is CASSASNEQFF. CDR3 DNA: TGTGCCAGCAGTGCCAGCAATGAGCAGTTCTTC.

The chain combines TRBV13 with TRBJ2-4; D is undetermined. The CDR3 length is 16 residues. Germline loops: CDR1 PRHDT, CDR2 FYEKMQ (reference sequence). V was pared by 2 bases and J by 0 bases, with 11 bases between. The chain's CDR3 is CASSLLRGLAKNIQYF. CDR3 nucleotides: TGTGCCAGCAGCTTACTACGCGGCTTAGCCAAAAACATTCAGTACTTC.

This rearrangement joins TRBV4-3 to TRBJ1-2, with a possible D match to TRBD1 (6 bases). CDR1 and CDR2 (germline): LGHNA, YSLEER. V lost 1 base and J 0 bases, leaving 12 bases between the germline ends. The CDR3 contains 16 residues. CDR3 bases: TGCGCCAGCAGCCAAGGGACAGCGAAACCTAACTATGGCTACACCTTC. Its protein product is CASSQGTAKPNYGYTF.

The DNA for the CDR3 is TGTGCCAGCAGCCTGATGGGGGCAACTAATGAAAAACTGTTTTTT. Its protein is CASSLMGATNEKLFF. This chain joins TRBV5-4 and TRBJ1-4, with D perhaps TRBD1 (5 bases). From germline, CDR1 is SGHNT and CDR2 YYREEE (reference sequence). This CDR3 contains 15 residues. V lost 4 bases to trimming and J lost 0 bases, with 10 bases between them.